The 23 T cell receptor beta chains below all came from one sample that was sequenced in a study of T cell responses to AZD1222 COVID-19 vaccine. Profiled with immunoSEQ multiplex PCR; TCRdb holds only in-frame clones, not every one. The table shows 95,000 to 100,000 clones, with 85% to 90% occurring only once. Specimen: peripheral blood, collected on day 0 of AZD1222 vaccination. The receptors shown here come from an adult in good health.

The gene calls are TRBV6-5 and TRBJ1-1; 7 nucleotides match TRBD1. The germline CDR1 and CDR2 sequences are MNHEY and SVGAGI. The junction had 5 bases not matched to a gene; V was cut back by 6 bases and J by 4 bases. This CDR3 has 13 residues. CDR3 DNA sequence: TGTGCCAGCAGCTACAGGGGCGGCACTGAAGCTTTCTTT. Its protein is CASSYRGGTEAFF.

The chain carries TRBV27 and TRBJ2-3; D perhaps matches TRBD1 (6 bases). Trimming took 2 bases from V and 3 from J, leaving 15 bases between them. Germline lookup yields CDR1 MNHEY and CDR2 SMNVEV (reference sequence). The CDR3 runs to 16 residues. Here the CDR3 reads CASSLGWGTPTDTQYF. CDR3 sequence (DNA): TGTGCCAGCAGTTTAGGGTGGGGGACACCGACAGATACGCAGTATTTT.

The V and J genes are TRBV6-2 or TRBV6-3 and TRBJ2-4, with 7 positions matching TRBD2. Losses at the gene ends were 2 bases for V and 8 bases for J; bases not matched to a gene: 3. This CDR3 contains 13 residues. Germline loops: CDR1 MNHEY, CDR2 SVGEGT. DNA for the CDR3: TGTGCCAGCAGTTACCGAGGGAGGGACATTCAGTACTTC. It encodes CASSYRGRDIQYF.

The chain uses TRBV9 and TRBJ1-3; D unresolved. In germline, CDR1 is SGDLS, CDR2 YYNGEE. The CDR3 extends over 13 amino acids. Trimming shortened V by 2 bases and J by 11 bases, and 14 bases separated the two germline ends. This chain's CDR3 is CASSVGFGEAIYF. The CDR3 DNA reads as TGTGCCAGCAGCGTGGGCTTTGGGGAGGCCATATATTTT.

The chain employs TRBV7-2 and TRBJ2-3; D possibly matches TRBD1 or TRBD2 (5 bases each). The CDR3 is made up of 15 amino acids. The ends were cut back, 1 base at V and 0 bases at J, with 8 bases in the middle. Germline CDR1 and CDR2: SGHTA and FQGNSA. This CDR3 reads CASSLDRTSTDTQYF. DNA of the CDR3: TGTGCCAGCAGCTTAGACAGGACTAGCACAGATACGCAGTATTTT.

This clone has just a few counts. The chain joins TRBV4-3 to TRBJ2-1; D is possibly TRBD2 (6 bases). The CDR3 consists of 14 residues. Trimming left V 5 bases short and J 8 bases short, with 16 bases between. CDR1 is LGHNA and CDR2 is YSLEER in the germline V gene. The CDR3 sequence: CASSAQTREDEQFF. The DNA of the CDR3 is TGCGCCAGCAGCGCCCAGACTAGGGAGGATGAGCAGTTCTTC.

The chain employs TRBV28 and TRBJ2-1; D not certain. CDR3 length: 13 amino acids. V lost 0 bases, J lost 6 bases, and 6 bases lay in between. Germline CDR1 reads MDHEN; CDR2 reads SYDVKM. The CDR3 region is CASSLWTGNEQFF. The CDR3 bases are TGTGCCAGCAGTTTATGGACGGGCAATGAGCAGTTCTTC.

The chain combines TRBV20-1 with TRBJ1-3; the D is unclear. Trimming cost V 3 bases and J 0 bases, with 9 bases left between them. The CDR3 contains 14 residues. CDR1 and CDR2 from the germline V gene are DFQATT and SNEGSKA (reference sequence). The CDR3 reads CSASKQISGNTIYF. Written as DNA, the CDR3 is TGCAGTGCTAGTAAACAGATCTCTGGAAACACCATATATTTT.

This sequence joins TRBV28 and TRBJ2-1; 7 nucleotides line up with TRBD2. Germline-derived CDR1 and CDR2 are MDHEN and SYDVKM. This CDR3 has 15 amino acids. Unmatched junction bases numbered 10, after V lost 5 bases and J lost 6 bases. The CDR3 region has the DNA TGTGCCAGCAGTCCTAGCGGTCAGGGAGCCAATGAGCAGTTCTTC. Its translation is CASSPSGQGANEQFF.

The chain recombines TRBV30 with TRBJ1-3; D gene unclear. This CDR3 region has 13 residues. Looked up from germline, CDR1 is GTSNPN and CDR2 is SVGIG (reference sequence). V lost 0 bases, J lost 6 bases, and 9 bases lay in between. CDR3 coding DNA: TGTGCCTGGAGTGTACAAACGGCAAACACCATATATTTT. Amino acid sequence: CAWSVQTANTIYF.

Note on this clone: The germline gene is not matched at one end of the junction; a read error may be the cause. This sequence joins TRBV7-9 and TRBJ1-2; 9 bases are shared with TRBD1. The CDR3 length is 16 residues. Germline V lookup: CDR1 SEHNR, CDR2 FQNEAQ (reference sequence). CDR3 loop: CASSLVGGQGTNGYTF. The CDR3 region has the DNA TGTGCCAGCAGTTTAGTGGGGGGACAGGGAACGAATGGCTACACCTTC.

V is TRBV10-3 and J is TRBJ2-2; D call uncertain. V shed 3 bases and J shed 0 bases, with 5 bases lying between them. Germline-derived CDR1 and CDR2 are ENHRY and SYGVKD. The CDR3 is made up of 14 amino acids. CDR3 protein: CAISEAANTGELFF. CDR3 sequence (DNA): TGTGCCATCAGTGAAGCAGCGAACACCGGGGAGCTGTTTTTT.

The chain links TRBV11-1 to TRBJ1-1; D uncertain. V lost 1 base to trimming and J lost 4 bases, with 10 bases between them. The CDR3 loop spans 14 amino acids. Per germline, CDR1 SGHAT and CDR2 FQDESV (reference sequence). For the CDR3, the DNA is TGTGCCAGCAGCTTAGAAGCGAGGCTCACTGAAGCTTTCTTT. This sequence encodes CASSLEARLTEAFF.

This clone was observed a single time. This chain uses TRBV19 with TRBJ2-1; 8 positions match TRBD2. The CDR3 is 17 residues long. V lost 4 bases to trimming and J lost 0 bases; unmatched junction nucleotides: 8. The V gene's germline CDR1 is LNHDA and CDR2 SQIVND (reference sequence). CDR3 in amino acids: CASSTGGAPLSYNEQFF. CDR3 DNA: TGTGCCAGTAGTACCGGGGGGGCCCCTCTCTCCTACAATGAGCAGTTCTTC.

The chain uses TRBV28 and TRBJ1-5; perhaps TRBD1 as D (6 bases). Trimming took 5 bases from V and 7 from J, leaving 15 bases between them. Germline V gives CDR1 MDHEN, CDR2 SYDVKM. The CDR3 consists of 14 residues. The CDR3 spells CASSGGPRRQPQHF. CDR3 coding DNA: TGTGCCAGCAGTGGGGGGCCCCGGAGGCAGCCCCAGCATTTT.

The genes are TRBV4-3 and TRBJ2-4; D unresolved. CDR1 and CDR2 (germline): LGHNA, YSLEER. V dropped 1 base and J dropped 6 bases, with 13 bases sitting between them. The CDR3 covers 15 residues. The CDR3 DNA is TGCGCCAGCAGCCAAGGGGTCGCTTCGGGAAACATTCAGTACTTC. It translates to CASSQGVASGNIQYF.

The chain couples TRBV5-1 to TRBJ2-3, with unresolved D. Germline V gives CDR1 SGHRS, CDR2 YFSETQ. Between the trimmed V and J ends, which lost 0 bases and 0 bases, there was a span of 5 bases. The CDR3 sequence is 14 residues long. The CDR3 region has the DNA TGCGCCAGCAGCTTGGTAAGAAGCACAGATACGCAGTATTTT. It is translated as CASSLVRSTDTQYF.

The chain recombines TRBV19 with TRBJ2-7; a weak D match, TRBD1 (7 bases). The V gene's germline CDR1 is LNHDA and CDR2 SQIVND (reference sequence). The length of the CDR3 is 15 residues. The V end was cut by 1 base, the J end by 4 bases, with 14 bases between. The CDR3 sequence is CASSIVGAGGYEQYF. As DNA, the CDR3 is TGTGCCAGTAGTATAGTAGGCGCAGGGGGGTACGAGCAGTACTTC.

This chain joins TRBV7-9 and TRBJ2-3; tentative D call: TRBD1 (6 bases). The CDR3 spans 14 residues. The germline V gene encodes CDR1 SEHNR and CDR2 FQNEAQ (reference sequence). Trimming left V 8 bases short and J 2 bases short, with 14 bases between. The CDR3 loop is CASGSRGNTDTQYF. CDR3 in DNA: TGTGCCAGCGGCTCAAGGGGGAACACAGATACGCAGTATTTT.

The chain links TRBV24-1 to TRBJ1-2; D unclear. The V end lost 7 bases, the J end lost 3 bases, and 14 bases lay between the germline ends. Germline loops: CDR1 KGHDR, CDR2 SFDVKD. The CDR3 runs to 14 residues. The CDR3 nucleotides read TGTGCCACCAGCCCGGCGGGAATGGACTATGGCTACACCTTC. It specifies CATSPAGMDYGYTF.

The CDR3 DNA is TGTGCCAGTAGTGTGACAGGAATCTGGTCTATTGTCTCTGGGGCCAACGTCCTGACTTTC. As protein: CASSVTGIWSIVSGANVLTF. The rearrangement joins TRBV19 to TRBJ2-6, with D possibly TRBD1 on 6 matching bases. Trimming removed 5 bases from V and 0 bases from J, with 23 bases in between. CDR1 and CDR2 (germline): LNHDA, SQIVND (reference sequence). The CDR3 is 20 amino acids.

The chain joins TRBV21-1 to TRBJ2-7; the D segment call TRBD2 is taken from the table without a DNA check. TRBV21-1 is annotated as a pseudogene. CDR3 length equals 12 residues. This CDR3 reads CASSKGGTEQYF. CDR3 DNA sequence: TGTGCCAGCAGCAAGGGGGGAACCGAGCAGTACTTC.

The chain employs TRBV28 and TRBJ1-5; 9 bases are shared with TRBD1. J gave up 6 bases and V 4 bases, and 4 bases lay outside the gene matches. The germline CDR1 and CDR2 sequences are MDHEN and SYDVKM. The CDR3 runs 14 residues. CDR3 region: CASSWDRVGQPQHF. As DNA, the CDR3 is TGTGCCAGCAGTTGGGACAGGGTCGGTCAGCCCCAGCATTTT.